Listed here are 25 T cell receptor beta chains from one sample, sequenced in a study of blood T cell repertoires in COVID-19. The table came from immunoSEQ multiplex PCR; TCRdb's copy has only in-frame clones and leaves some out. The data contain 250,000 to 350,000 clones, approximately 90% of them seen just once; the ten biggest clones take up more than 3%. Material: peripheral blood. The receptors shown here come from a woman between 50 and 59 years old with active or convalescent COVID-19.

V gene TRBV6-2 or TRBV6-3 combines with J gene TRBJ2-6; D is perhaps TRBD1 (6 bases). This CDR3 contains 19 residues. Between the trimmed V and J ends, which lost 4 bases and 0 bases, there was a span of 19 bases. CDR1 is MNHEY and CDR2 is SVGEGT in the germline V gene. In DNA form, the CDR3 reads TGTGCCAGCAGTTTCTTCATCAGGGGCCCCCTCTCTGGGGCCAACGTCCTGACTTTC. Amino acid sequence: CASSFFIRGPLSGANVLTF.

V is TRBV2 and J is TRBJ2-1, with D possibly matching TRBD1 (5 bases). The CDR3 is 13 residues long. Trimming removed 6 bases at V and 6 bases at J, with 12 bases between. Germline V gives CDR1 SNHLY, CDR2 FYNNEI. The CDR3 DNA is TGTGCCAGCAGGATGACTGGGGCCAATGAGCAGTTCTTC. Protein product: CASRMTGANEQFF. Combining the CDR3 with reference TRBV2 and TRBJ2-1 gives the whole variable domain EPEVTQTPSHQVTQMGQEVILRCVPISNHLYFYWYRQILGQKVEFLVSFYNNEISEKSEIFDDQFSVERPDGSNFTLKIRSTKLEDSAMYFCASRMTGANEQFFGPGTRLTVL.

This clone is a singleton in its sample. The rearrangement links TRBV19 to TRBJ1-1, with 9 positions matching TRBD1. Germline V CDR1 and CDR2: LNHDA, SQIVND (reference sequence). V trimming: 5 bases; J trimming: 3 bases; junction bases outside the gene matches: 13. The CDR3 is made up of 17 amino acids. Here the CDR3 DNA reads TGTGCCAGTAGTCGATACTCGGGACAGGGAGATTACACTGAAGCTTTCTTT. Its translation is CASSRYSGQGDYTEAFF. The full variable domain, its missing parts supplied by reference TRBV19 and TRBJ1-1, is DGGITQSPKYLFRKEGQNVTLSCEQNLNHDAMYWYRQDPGQGLRLIYYSQIVNDFQKGDIAEGYSVSREKKESFPLTVTSAQKNPTAFYLCASSRYSGQGDYTEAFFGQGTRLTVV.

The genes are TRBV9 and TRBJ1-2; 8 bases map to TRBD1. CDR1 SGDLS and CDR2 YYNGEE come from the germline V gene. The J segment lost 8 bases and the V segment lost 9 bases, leaving 9 bases of the junction unmatched. CDR3 size: 12 residues. The CDR3 sequence: CATGQGIEGYTF. CDR3 in DNA: TGTGCCACCGGACAGGGAATAGAGGGCTACACCTTC.

This sequence joins TRBV9 and TRBJ1-4; D not resolved. Trimming shortened V by 0 bases and J by 4 bases, and 10 bases separated the two germline ends. Germline CDR1 reads SGDLS; CDR2 reads YYNGEE. This CDR3 has 15 amino acids. The DNA of the CDR3 is TGTGCCAGCAGCGTAGAGGAGGGTAATAATGAAAAACTGTTTTTT. Translated: CASSVEEGNNEKLFF.

The V call is TRBV5-1, the J call TRBJ2-1, with TRBD2 matching over 8 bases. J gave up 5 bases and V 4 bases, and 14 bases lay outside the gene matches. The CDR3 sequence is 17 residues long. CDR1 is SGHRS, CDR2 YFSETQ, per germline. CDR3 coding DNA: TGCGCCAGCAGCCCCCCCGAAGTAGCGGGGCGAGACAATGAGCAGTTCTTC. Translating it yields CASSPPEVAGRDNEQFF.

The chain employs TRBV5-6 and TRBJ2-3; TRBD2 matches 8 bases. The CDR3 has 17 residues. Germline V lookup: CDR1 SGHDT, CDR2 YYEEEE. Trimming removed 0 bases from V and 4 bases from J; junction bases left unmatched: 10. CDR3 coding DNA: TGTGCCAGCAGCTTGGCGTTCCGGGGGGGCATCTCAGATACGCAGTATTTT. This translates into CASSLAFRGGISDTQYF.

The chain employs TRBV2 and TRBJ2-1; 14 bases fit TRBD2. The germline gives CDR1 SNHLY, CDR2 FYNNEI. The CDR3 runs to 19 residues. V lost 6 bases and J lost 1; bases outside the gene matches: 11. For the CDR3, the DNA is TGTGCCAGCAGCCGACGACTAGCGGGGGGGCCCACTTCCTACAATGAGCAGTTCTTC. Amino acids: CASSRRLAGGPTSYNEQFF.

This chain joins TRBV2 and TRBJ1-4; D uncertain. Germline-derived CDR1 and CDR2 are SNHLY and FYNNEI. Trimming took 4 bases from V and 13 from J, leaving 10 bases between them. The CDR3 is made up of 11 amino acids. This CDR3 reads CASSVRGGLFF. DNA for the CDR3: TGTGCCAGCAGTGTTCGGGGAGGACTGTTTTTT. The full variable domain, with the rest looked up from reference TRBV2 and TRBJ1-4, is EPEVTQTPSHQVTQMGQEVILRCVPISNHLYFYWYRQILGQKVEFLVSFYNNEISEKSEIFDDQFSVERPDGSNFTLKIRSTKLEDSAMYFCASSVRGGLFFGSGTQLSVL.

The gene calls are TRBV27 and TRBJ1-2, with 10 bases matching TRBD1. The CDR3 is 15 amino acids. V lost 4 bases and J lost 2; bases outside the gene matches: 4. Germline V gene sequence: CDR1 MNHEY, CDR2 SMNVEV (reference sequence). As DNA, the CDR3 is TGTGCCAGCAGTTCCGACAGGGGGCGGAACTATGGCTACACCTTC. It codes for CASSSDRGRNYGYTF.

This chain joins TRBV5-4 and TRBJ2-1, with D possibly being TRBD2 (6 bases). The CDR3 is 13 amino acids. V gave up 1 base and J gave up 6 bases, with 8 bases separating them. Germline CDR1 and CDR2: SGHNT and YYREEE (reference sequence). CDR3 in amino acids: CASSLLTSNEQFF. The CDR3 DNA follows: TGTGCCAGCAGCTTGTTGACTAGCAATGAGCAGTTCTTC. The whole variable domain, remainder taken from reference TRBV5-4 and TRBJ2-1, is ETGVTQSPTHLIKTRGQQVTLRCSSQSGHNTVSWYQQALGQGPQFIFQYYREEENGRGNFPPRFSGLQFPNYSSELNVNALELDDSALYLCASSLLTSNEQFFGPGTRLTVL.

This clone was seen just once. The chain has TRBV7-3 and TRBJ2-3; 12 bases align to TRBD2. V trimming: 5 bases; J trimming: 1 base; junction bases outside the gene matches: 13. Germline CDR1 and CDR2: SGHTA and FQGTGA. This CDR3 is 19 amino acids long. The CDR3 DNA reads TGTGCCAGCAGCAGACCCGGGACTAGCGGGTCTGGGGGCACAGATACGCAGTATTTT. Translating it yields CASSRPGTSGSGGTDTQYF.

This clone occurred a few times. This chain connects TRBV5-4 to TRBJ2-2, with D maybe TRBD2 (7 bases). This CDR3 spans 16 amino acids. Germline assignment: CDR1 SGHNT and CDR2 YYREEE (reference sequence). Trimming removed 0 bases from V and 5 bases from J, with 14 bases in between. CDR3 in amino acids: CASSLVVQGGTGELFF. In DNA, the CDR3 is TGTGCCAGCAGCTTGGTGGTACAGGGAGGGACCGGGGAGCTGTTTTTT.

This clone was observed once. V is TRBV5-1 and J is TRBJ1-4; 10 bases agree with TRBD1. The CDR3 is 14 residues long. Looked up from germline, CDR1 is SGHRS and CDR2 is YFSETQ. Trimming removed 3 bases from V and 5 bases from J; junction bases left unmatched: 1. The CDR3 DNA reads TGCGCCAGCAGCTCGGGACAGGGGAATGAAAAACTGTTTTTT. Translation: CASSSGQGNEKLFF.

CDR3 amino acids: CASSLGGPFVNEQFF. CDR3 nucleotide sequence: TGTGCCAGCAGCTTGGGGGGGCCCTTCGTTAATGAGCAGTTCTTC. The chain uses TRBV5-5 and TRBJ2-1, with TRBD1 as a possible D gene (6 bases). The germline V gene has CDR1 SGHKS and CDR2 YYEKEE (reference sequence). V lost 0 bases to trimming and J lost 7 bases, with 14 bases between them. CDR3 length: 15 residues. Looking up the rest from reference TRBV5-5 and TRBJ2-1 gives the full variable domain: DAGVTQSPTHLIKTRGQQVTLRCSPISGHKSVSWYQQVLGQGPQFIFQYYEKEERGRGNFPDRFSARQFPNYSSELNVNALLLGDSALYLCASSLGGPFVNEQFFGPGTRLTVL.

The V and J genes are TRBV12-5 and TRBJ1-2; the match to TRBD1 covers 12 bases. The length of the CDR3 is 15 residues. V shed 6 bases, J shed 7 bases, and the junction held 9 bases outside the gene matches. Germline CDR1 and CDR2: LGHNT and FRNRAP. The CDR3 DNA is TGTGCTAGTGGCCCATCTGGGACAGGGGGCAGTGGCTACACCTTC. This codes for CASGPSGTGGSGYTF.

The rearrangement links TRBV30 to TRBJ2-5, with a weak D call TRBD2 (5 bases). The V and J ends lost 5 bases and 2 bases respectively, with 24 bases between them. Per the germline V gene, CDR1 is GTSNPN and CDR2 is SVGIG (reference sequence). This CDR3 has 17 residues. The CDR3: CAWGVNRRLHTQETQYF. CDR3 DNA: TGTGCCTGGGGAGTGAACCGGAGGTTACATACACAAGAGACCCAGTACTTC.

For the CDR3, the DNA is TGTGCCAGCAGTGCCAGGCCAGGGCTCTTCGAGCAGTACTTC. Amino acids: CASSARPGLFEQYF. The chain combines TRBV27 with TRBJ2-7; the D gene is possibly TRBD1 (5 bases). From germline, CDR1 is MNHEY and CDR2 SMNVEV (reference sequence). Trimming removed 5 bases at V and 6 bases at J, with 17 bases between. The CDR3 sequence is 14 residues long.

The CDR3 coding sequence is TGTGCCAGCAGCACGGACAGAAATCAGCCCCAGCATTTT. It encodes CASSTDRNQPQHF. This chain connects TRBV12-3 or TRBV12-4 to TRBJ1-5; TRBD1 might be the D (6 bases). V lost 6 bases, J lost 4 bases, and 10 bases lay in between. This CDR3 contains 13 residues.

V is TRBV29-1 and J is TRBJ1-2; tentative D call: TRBD1 (6 bases). From germline, CDR1 is SQVTM and CDR2 ANQGSEA. Between the trimmed V and J ends, which lost 1 base and 8 bases, there was a span of 8 bases. This CDR3 is 11 amino acids long. CDR3 sequence (DNA): TGCAGCGTTGAAGGCAGGGGCGGCTACACCTTC. This gives the protein CSVEGRGGYTF.

This chain joins TRBV19 and TRBJ1-2; no clear D gene. CDR1 and CDR2 from the germline V gene are LNHDA and SQIVND (reference sequence). The CDR3 is 15 amino acids. Trimming removed 5 bases at V and 3 bases at J, with 16 bases between. The CDR3 loop reads CASSADSNGDYGYTF. Here the CDR3 DNA reads TGTGCCAGTAGTGCAGACTCTAATGGAGACTATGGCTACACCTTC. The variable domain in full, completed from reference TRBV19 and TRBJ1-2, reads DGGITQSPKYLFRKEGQNVTLSCEQNLNHDAMYWYRQDPGQGLRLIYYSQIVNDFQKGDIAEGYSVSREKKESFPLTVTSAQKNPTAFYLCASSADSNGDYGYTFGSGTRLTVV.

This chain joins TRBV6-6 and TRBJ2-7, with a tentative D call TRBD1 (6 bases). The CDR3 is made up of 14 amino acids. Trimming took 10 bases from V and 0 from J, leaving 16 bases between them. The germline V gene has CDR1 MNHNY and CDR2 SVGAGI (reference sequence). As DNA, the CDR3 is TGTGCCATCCGCCGGGACACCGTCTCCTACGAGCAGTACTTC. Encoded protein: CAIRRDTVSYEQYF.

V usage is TRBV18 and J usage is TRBJ1-5; D is undetermined. Germline V lookup: CDR1 KGHSH, CDR2 LQKENI. V lost 2 bases and J lost 5, with 7 bases in between. The CDR3 consists of 13 residues. The DNA for the CDR3 is TGTGCCAGCTCACCAAGCACGGATCAGCCCCAGCATTTT. The encoded protein is CASSPSTDQPQHF. The full variable domain, with the rest looked up from reference TRBV18 and TRBJ1-5, is NAGVMQNPRHLVRRRGQEARLRCSPMKGHSHVYWYRQLPEEGLKFMVYLQKENIIDESGMPKERFSAEFPKEGPSILRIQQVVRGDSAAYFCASSPSTDQPQHFGDGTRLSIL.

The chain joins TRBV5-4 to TRBJ2-3; 9 positions match TRBD2. The ends lost 4 bases at V and 5 bases at J; junction bases unmatched: 8. There are 15 residues in the CDR3. Germline V gene data show CDR1 as SGHNT and CDR2 as YYREEE (reference sequence). The CDR3 nucleotides are TGTGCCAGCAGCCGCGCGCGGGGGGGCGGAGATACGCAGTATTTT. Its translation: CASSRARGGGDTQYF.

The chain recombines TRBV6-5 with TRBJ2-5, with TRBD2 matching over 9 bases. The CDR3 spans 15 residues. Germline CDR1 is MNHEY and CDR2 is SVGAGI. The J segment lost 4 bases and the V segment lost 7 bases, leaving 10 bases of the junction unmatched. The CDR3 loop is CASKVAGAGSETQYF. The CDR3 region has the DNA TGTGCCAGCAAAGTAGCGGGAGCAGGGTCAGAGACCCAGTACTTC.